This passage covers 27 T cell receptor beta chains from one sample sequenced in a study of control samples from healthy donors and cancer patients. The table came from immunoSEQ multiplex PCR; TCRdb's copy has only in-frame clones and leaves some out. The sample has 15,000 to 18,000 clones; about nine tenths are singletons. The source material was PBMCs. The receptors derive from a woman between 70 and 85 years old with colorectal cancer.

The chain employs TRBV7-3 and TRBJ2-5; TRBD1 is a possible D gene (5 bases). CDR1 and CDR2 from the germline V gene are SGHTA and FQGTGA. The CDR3 has 14 amino acids. V was clipped by 2 bases and J by 3 bases, with 10 bases between them. CDR3 coding DNA: TGTGCCAGCAGCTTACCAGGGTATAAAGAGACCCAGTACTTC. Residues: CASSLPGYKETQYF.

This sequence joins TRBV19 and TRBJ1-5, with D perhaps TRBD1 (5 bases). The V gene lost 5 bases and the J gene lost 4 bases, with 9 bases spanning the gap. The CDR3 runs to 13 residues. The germline V gene encodes CDR1 LNHDA and CDR2 SQIVND (reference sequence). The CDR3 reads CASSGTGNQPQHF. The DNA for the CDR3 is TGTGCCAGTAGTGGGACGGGGAATCAGCCCCAGCATTTT.

This chain connects TRBV3-1 (or the pseudogene TRBV3-2) to TRBJ2-7; TRBD1 aligns across 7 bases. The germline gives CDR1 LGHDT, CDR2 YNNKEL (reference sequence). With 0 bases clipped from V and 3 bases from J, the junction kept 11 bases outside the gene matches. The length of the CDR3 is 17 residues. DNA for the CDR3: TGTGCCAGCAGCCAAGAACGTGGACAGGCGAAGGTCTACGAGCAGTACTTC. This encodes CASSQERGQAKVYEQYF.

The rearrangement uses TRBV5-1 and TRBJ2-1; TRBD2 matches at 11 bases. This CDR3 spans 14 amino acids. J gave up 12 bases and V 4 bases, and 9 bases lay outside the gene matches. Per germline, CDR1 SGHRS and CDR2 YFSETQ. The CDR3 loop reads CASSEGLAGKGQFF. For the CDR3, the DNA is TGCGCCAGCAGCGAAGGACTAGCGGGTAAGGGGCAGTTCTTC.

This sequence joins TRBV4-3 and TRBJ1-2; 10 nucleotides match TRBD1. The V gene end was trimmed by 0 bases and the J gene end by 8 bases; junction bases not matched to a gene: 6. The germline gives CDR1 LGHNA, CDR2 YSLEER. This CDR3 region has 15 residues. The CDR3 sequence is CASSQDLGTGVGYTF. The CDR3, as DNA: TGCGCCAGCAGCCAAGATCTCGGGACAGGGGTCGGCTACACCTTC.

The gene calls are TRBV2 and TRBJ2-5, with TRBD2 matching over 8 bases. The CDR3 covers 15 residues. Germline CDR1 is SNHLY and CDR2 is FYNNEI. Losses at the gene ends were 7 bases for V and 5 bases for J; bases not matched to a gene: 12. CDR3 protein: CASNPSGRFGETQYF. In DNA form, the CDR3 reads TGTGCCAGCAATCCAAGCGGGAGATTTGGCGAGACCCAGTACTTC.

This clone appeared a few times. The chain uses TRBV7-9 and TRBJ1-4, with 8 bases lining up with TRBD1. Germline V gene sequence: CDR1 SEHNR, CDR2 FQNEAQ (reference sequence). The CDR3 has 15 amino acids. The trim removed 5 bases at V and 1 base at J, leaving 3 bases unmatched. CDR3 residues: CASSPTGGTNEKLFF. The DNA of the CDR3 is TGTGCCAGCAGCCCAACAGGGGGAACTAATGAAAAACTGTTTTTT.

The chain couples TRBV5-1 to TRBJ1-1; D gene uncertain. Germline loops: CDR1 SGHRS, CDR2 YFSETQ. V lost 0 bases and J 2 bases, leaving 8 bases between the germline ends. There are 14 residues in the CDR3. The CDR3 loop is CASSLEAGNTEAFF. As DNA, the CDR3 is TGCGCCAGCAGCTTGGAGGCGGGTAACACTGAAGCTTTCTTT. Filled out from reference TRBV5-1 and TRBJ1-1, the complete variable domain reads KAGVTQTPRYLIKTRGQQVTLSCSPISGHRSVSWYQQTPGQGLQFLFEYFSETQRNKGNFPGRFSGRQFSNSRSEMNVSTLELGDSALYLCASSLEAGNTEAFFGQGTRLTVV.

This sequence joins TRBV29-1 and TRBJ2-7; 15 bases are shared with TRBD2. The CDR3 is made up of 15 amino acids. The V gene's germline CDR1 is SQVTM and CDR2 ANQGSEA. Unmatched junction bases numbered 0, after V lost 1 base and J lost 2 bases. The CDR3 nucleotides read TGCAGCGTTGAAGGGACTAGCGGGAGGGCCTACGAGCAGTACTTC. Its translation: CSVEGTSGRAYEQYF.

This clone was observed a single time. The chain's CDR3 is CASSLADYLYNTIYF. The CDR3 DNA follows: TGTGCCAGCAGCTTGGCAGATTACCTCTACAACACCATATATTTT. V and J are TRBV5-8 and TRBJ1-3; D gene uncertain. The CDR3 has 15 amino acids. The germline gives CDR1 SGHTS, CDR2 YDEGEE. V dropped 0 bases and J dropped 7 bases, with 14 bases sitting between them. The variable domain in full, completed from reference TRBV5-8 and TRBJ1-3, reads EAGVTQSPTHLIKTRGQQATLRCSPISGHTSVYWYQQALGLGLQFLLWYDEGEERNRGNFPPRFSGRQFPNYSSELNVNALELEDSALYLCASSLADYLYNTIYFGEGSWLTVV.

V is TRBV2 and J is TRBJ1-3, with D possibly matching TRBD1 (5 bases). The CDR3 length is 14 residues. Germline CDR1 reads SNHLY; CDR2 reads FYNNEI. Trimming removed 7 bases at V and 0 bases at J, with 10 bases between. CDR3 in amino acids: CASNPTVSGNTIYF. DNA for the CDR3: TGTGCCAGCAACCCGACAGTCTCTGGAAACACCATATATTTT.

The V gene is TRBV4-1, the J gene TRBJ1-3; 7 bases are a match to TRBD1. V was clipped by 9 bases and J by 4 bases; unmatched bases: 9. CDR3 size: 14 residues. Germline CDR1 is MGHRA and CDR2 is YSYEKL. This CDR3 is CASRQGERGNTIYF. The CDR3 DNA reads TGCGCCAGTCGACAGGGCGAAAGAGGAAACACCATATATTTT.

The CDR3 protein is CASSPGGEETQYF. CDR3 bases: TGCGCCAGCAGCCCAGGGGGGGAAGAGACCCAGTACTTC. The chain is built from TRBV5-1 and TRBJ2-5, with D perhaps being TRBD1 or TRBD2 (7 bases each). This CDR3 is 13 amino acids long. The V end lost 4 bases, the J end lost 3 bases, and 10 bases lay between the germline ends. The V gene's germline CDR1 is SGHRS and CDR2 YFSETQ.

This clone was picked up a small number of times. The chain employs TRBV3-1 (or the pseudogene TRBV3-2) and TRBJ1-5; the match to TRBD1 covers 10 bases. Germline lookup yields CDR1 LGHDT and CDR2 YNNKEL (reference sequence). V shed 3 bases and J 2 bases; nucleotides not matched to a gene: 4. This CDR3 spans 16 amino acids. CDR3 in DNA: TGTGCCAGCAGCCAGGCCGGGACAGGGGGCAATCAGCCCCAGCATTTT. Protein sequence: CASSQAGTGGNQPQHF.

This clone showed up just a few times. The J gene is TRBJ2-3, the V gene TRBV5-4, with TRBD2 matching over 7 bases. J lost 14 bases, V lost 6 bases, and 15 bases had no gene match. This CDR3 has 13 amino acids. CDR1 is SGHNT and CDR2 is YYREEE in the germline V gene (reference sequence). Here the CDR3 reads CASNSVGGGVWYF. CDR3 nucleotide sequence: TGTGCCAGCAACTCCGTCGGCGGGGGAGTTTGGTATTTT.

This chain connects TRBV4-1 to TRBJ2-1; 10 nucleotides match TRBD2. Germline CDR1 MGHRA, CDR2 YSYEKL. V shed 0 bases, J shed 4 bases, and the junction held 6 bases outside the gene matches. CDR3 length: 17 residues. The CDR3 DNA sequence: TGCGCCAGCAGCCAAGATTCAGGGACTAGCGTATACAATGAGCAGTTCTTC. Residues: CASSQDSGTSVYNEQFF.

V usage is TRBV29-1 and J usage is TRBJ1-2, with D possibly matching TRBD1 (5 bases). The germline V and J ends were trimmed by 4 bases and 2 bases, with 14 bases remaining between them. Looked up from germline, CDR1 is SQVTM and CDR2 is ANQGSEA. This CDR3 has 14 amino acids. CDR3 region: CSVGSGGGNYGYTF. The DNA for the CDR3 is TGCAGCGTTGGGTCAGGCGGGGGAAACTATGGCTACACCTTC.

The chain couples TRBV20-1 to TRBJ2-1, with TRBD1 matching over 9 bases. The CDR3 sequence is 13 residues long. Germline CDR1 reads DFQATT; CDR2 reads SNEGSKA (reference sequence). V dropped 3 bases and J dropped 12; count of bases not matched to a gene: 9. CDR3 sequence reads: CSASRDRVGGQFF. Written as DNA, the CDR3 is TGCAGTGCTAGTAGGGACAGGGTGGGAGGGCAGTTCTTC.

The chain has TRBV5-1 and TRBJ1-2; the D gene is possibly TRBD1 (6 bases). The CDR3 totals 14 residues. The V end was cut by 5 bases, the J end by 1 base, with 12 bases between. CDR1 is SGHRS, CDR2 YFSETQ, per germline. In DNA form, the CDR3 reads TGCGCCAGCAGACTCCAGGGGAATAACTATGGCTACACCTTC. It translates to CASRLQGNNYGYTF.

V and J are TRBV11-2 and TRBJ2-1; D is possibly TRBD2 (6 bases). With 5 bases removed from V and 7 bases from J, the gap between germline ends came to 12 bases. The germline gives CDR1 SGHAT, CDR2 FQNNGV. This CDR3 comprises 13 residues. The CDR3 is CASSGGTVNEQFF. The CDR3 DNA sequence: TGTGCCAGCAGCGGGGGGACTGTTAATGAGCAGTTCTTC.

The rearrangement joins TRBV2 to TRBJ2-3, with 7 bases that match TRBD2. The CDR3 spans 17 residues. V shed 1 base and J 6 bases; nucleotides not matched to a gene: 13. In germline, CDR1 is SNHLY, CDR2 FYNNEI. The CDR3 region is CASSEGPERGHGDTQYF. The CDR3 DNA reads as TGTGCCAGCAGTGAAGGCCCAGAGCGGGGTCACGGGGATACGCAGTATTTT.

The V and J genes are TRBV6-2 or TRBV6-3 and TRBJ2-5, with TRBD2 matching over 7 bases. Germline CDR1 is MNHEY and CDR2 is SVGEGT. The CDR3 totals 14 residues. The V segment lost 6 bases and the J segment 3 bases; nucleotides outside the gene matches: 7. CDR3 residues: CASSRGGREETQYF. CDR3 sequence (DNA): TGTGCCAGCAGCCGTGGCGGGAGAGAAGAGACCCAGTACTTC.

With regard to this clone: Other DNA sequences in this specimen translate into the identical CDR3. The gene calls are TRBV6-2 or TRBV6-3 and TRBJ2-5; D call uncertain. V lost 5 bases, J lost 4 bases, and 8 bases lay in between. The CDR3 is 12 amino acids. The germline CDR1 and CDR2 sequences are MNHEY and SVGEGT. The CDR3 protein is CASSNPTETQYF. The DNA for the CDR3 is TGTGCCAGCAGTAACCCCACAGAGACCCAGTACTTC.

The V gene is TRBV7-2, the J gene TRBJ1-1; D remains ambiguous. Germline V gene lookup returns CDR1 SGHTA and CDR2 FQGNSA. V dropped 1 base and J dropped 6 bases, with 6 bases sitting between them. CDR3 length equals 12 residues. The CDR3 bases are TGTGCCAGCAGCTTAGTATTAGCTGAAGCTTTCTTT. It yields the protein CASSLVLAEAFF.

V and J are TRBV14 and TRBJ1-1; D is possibly TRBD1 (5 bases). The CDR3 consists of 17 residues. With 0 bases removed from V and 0 bases from J, the gap between germline ends came to 14 bases. The germline CDR1 and CDR2 sequences are SGHDN and FVKESK. Written as DNA, the CDR3 is TGTGCCAGCAGCCAAGATCCCCGACAGCCCATGAACACTGAAGCTTTCTTT. This sequence encodes CASSQDPRQPMNTEAFF.

This clone was detected a few times. The chain carries TRBV9 and TRBJ2-2; D might be TRBD2 (6 bases). CDR1 and CDR2 (germline): SGDLS, YYNGEE. V lost 4 bases and J 3 bases, leaving 10 bases between the germline ends. This CDR3 is built from 14 residues. The CDR3 here is CASSFGSYTGELFF. The CDR3 DNA follows: TGTGCCAGCAGCTTCGGGAGTTACACCGGGGAGCTGTTTTTT.

This rearrangement joins TRBV7-2 to TRBJ1-1; TRBD1 agrees at 7 bases. V shed 5 bases, J shed 4 bases, and the junction held 13 bases outside the gene matches. Germline lookup yields CDR1 SGHTA and CDR2 FQGNSA. The length of the CDR3 is 16 residues. CDR3 residues: CASSLWNRGSGTEAFF. CDR3 DNA: TGTGCCAGCAGCCTTTGGAACAGGGGAAGCGGCACTGAAGCTTTCTTT.